The 32 T cell receptor beta chains given below trace back to one sample, sequenced in a study of blood T cell repertoires in COVID-19. Libraries were prepared by immunoSEQ multiplex PCR; TCRdb keeps only in-frame clonotypes and omits some of them. The sample holds about 190,000 clones, more than 65% seen once. The sequencing input was PBMCs or T cells enriched from blood (not recorded which). The source of these receptors is a woman between 50 and 59 years old with acute COVID-19.

The chain employs TRBV27 and TRBJ1-1; weak D call: TRBD1 (5 bases). The CDR3 extends over 13 amino acids. CDR1 and CDR2 (germline): MNHEY, SMNVEV (reference sequence). V lost 8 bases and J 1 base, leaving 11 bases between the germline ends. The CDR3 reads CASSWDWNTEAFF. The CDR3 nucleotides read TGTGCCAGCTCCTGGGACTGGAACACTGAAGCTTTCTTT.

V is TRBV6-5 and J is TRBJ2-6; D might be TRBD1 (6 bases). CDR1 and CDR2 from the germline V gene are MNHEY and SVGAGI. The V end was cut by 4 bases, the J end by 1 base, with 8 bases between. The CDR3 runs to 15 residues. The CDR3 sequence is CASSLTGSGANVLTF. In DNA form, the CDR3 reads TGTGCCAGCAGTTTGACAGGATCTGGGGCCAACGTCCTGACTTTC.

This chain connects TRBV6-5 to TRBJ2-2, with TRBD1 matching 7 bases. The CDR3 covers 14 residues. CDR1 and CDR2 from the germline V gene are MNHEY and SVGAGI. V dropped 2 bases and J dropped 4; count of bases not matched to a gene: 1. The CDR3 nucleotides read TGTGCCAGCAGTTACAGGGGGCCCACCGGGGAGCTGTTTTTT. Residues: CASSYRGPTGELFF.

This clone was found a few times. The chain carries TRBV6-5 and TRBJ1-2; D may be TRBD1 (5 bases). The V end was cut by 8 bases, the J end by 10 bases, with 14 bases between. This CDR3 is 11 amino acids long. Germline V CDR1 and CDR2: MNHEY, SVGAGI. CDR3 loop: CASLRGEDYTF. The DNA of the CDR3 is TGTGCCAGCCTCCGGGGGGAGGACTACACCTTC.

The chain has TRBV9 and TRBJ2-5; maybe TRBD2 (7 bases). Germline CDR1 and CDR2: SGDLS and YYNGEE. Trimming removed 0 bases from V and 4 bases from J, with 16 bases in between. This CDR3 has 16 amino acids. CDR3 loop: CASSVGGGLSGETQYF. Here the CDR3 DNA reads TGTGCCAGCAGCGTAGGCGGGGGCCTATCGGGAGAGACCCAGTACTTC.

V is TRBV6-4 and J is TRBJ1-1, with unresolved D. CDR3 size: 11 residues. V lost 6 bases, J lost 10 bases, and 12 bases lay in between. Germline CDR1 MRHNA, CDR2 SNTAGT. CDR3 sequence (DNA): TGTGCCAGCAGGGTCGGCAGAGGAGCTTTCTTT. Its translation is CASRVGRGAFF.

This chain links TRBV7-9 with TRBJ2-7; TRBD1 might be the D (5 bases). This CDR3 is 13 amino acids long. Trimming stripped 4 bases from V and 5 bases from J, with 12 bases between. Germline V CDR1 and CDR2: SEHNR, FQNEAQ (reference sequence). This chain's CDR3 is CASSSHGADEQYV. CDR3 nucleotides: TGTGCCAGCAGCTCTCATGGGGCGGACGAGCAGTACGTC.

The chain has TRBV5-1 and TRBJ1-2, with 7 nucleotides matching TRBD1. CDR1 and CDR2 (germline): SGHRS, YFSETQ. The CDR3 extends over 12 amino acids. After removal of 3 bases from V and 8 bases from J, the junction contained 4 bases not matched to a gene. CDR3 bases: TGCGCCAGCAGCTCTGACAGGGTCGGCTACACCTTC. This gives the protein CASSSDRVGYTF.

The chain combines TRBV6-5 with TRBJ1-2; TRBD1 aligns across 8 bases. V lost 6 bases to trimming and J lost 2 bases; unmatched junction nucleotides: 5. This CDR3 spans 14 amino acids. Per the germline V gene, CDR1 is MNHEY and CDR2 is SVGAGI. The CDR3 loop is CASRRQGLNYGYTF. CDR3 coding DNA: TGTGCCAGCAGGAGACAGGGGCTGAACTATGGCTACACCTTC.

V usage is TRBV28 and J usage is TRBJ1-5; TRBD1 aligns across 9 bases. CDR3 length equals 15 residues. The ends lost 2 bases at V and 7 bases at J; junction bases unmatched: 6. Germline V lookup: CDR1 MDHEN, CDR2 SYDVKM. The CDR3, as DNA: TGTGCCAGCAGTTTAAAGGACAGGGGAGGGCAGCCCCAGCATTTT. This codes for CASSLKDRGGQPQHF.

The chain links TRBV7-2 to TRBJ1-5; possibly TRBD1 for D (6 bases). Germline V CDR1 and CDR2: SGHTA, FQGNSA. The V end was cut by 0 bases, the J end by 2 bases, with 11 bases between. CDR3 length: 16 residues. The CDR3 DNA follows: TGTGCCAGCAGCTTAGCTCCCAGGGGAGGCAATCAGCCCCAGCATTTT. Translated, it gives CASSLAPRGGNQPQHF.

The chain employs TRBV7-9 and TRBJ1-1; 7 nucleotides align to TRBD1. V lost 5 bases, J lost 6 bases, and 6 bases stayed unmatched. Germline CDR1 and CDR2: SEHNR and FQNEAQ (reference sequence). The CDR3 has 13 amino acids. The CDR3 loop reads CASSHRGRAEAFF. CDR3 in DNA: TGTGCCAGCAGCCACAGGGGTCGGGCTGAAGCTTTCTTT.

The chain couples TRBV27 to TRBJ1-1; no firm D call. V lost 3 bases and J 1 base, leaving 6 bases between the germline ends. Germline V gene sequence: CDR1 MNHEY, CDR2 SMNVEV (reference sequence). CDR3 size: 13 residues. The CDR3 bases are TGTGCCAGCAGTTTCTCAGGGAACACTGAAGCTTTCTTT. Its protein is CASSFSGNTEAFF.

This chain connects TRBV29-1 to TRBJ1-4; D not certain. CDR1 is SQVTM and CDR2 is ANQGSEA in the germline V gene. V lost 6 bases and J lost 0, with 8 bases in between. This CDR3 is 13 amino acids long. The CDR3 DNA follows: TGCAGCGTAAACAGTACAACTAATGAAAAACTGTTTTTT. Protein: CSVNSTTNEKLFF.

The genes are TRBV10-1 and TRBJ1-2, with a possible D match to TRBD1 (5 bases). The CDR3 runs to 14 residues. V was trimmed by 3 bases and J by 3 bases, leaving 11 bases between them. CDR1 is WNHNN and CDR2 is SYGVQD in the germline V gene (reference sequence). As DNA, the CDR3 is TGCGCCAGCAGTGACGGAGGAGGGGACTATGGCTACACCTTC. It is translated as CASSDGGGDYGYTF.

This chain joins TRBV11-3 and TRBJ2-2, with TRBD1 as a possible D gene (6 bases). This CDR3 comprises 17 residues. Germline CDR1 and CDR2: SGHNT and YENEEA. V dropped 4 bases and J dropped 5 bases, with 20 bases sitting between them. The CDR3 coding sequence is TGTGCCAGCAGCTGGCACCGGGACAACGGTTATACCGGGGAGCTGTTTTTT. It codes for CASSWHRDNGYTGELFF.

J is TRBJ2-2 and V is TRBV30; 8 bases match TRBD2. The germline gives CDR1 GTSNPN, CDR2 SVGIG (reference sequence). CDR3 length: 15 residues. V gave up 3 bases and J gave up 3 bases; unmatched junction bases: 6. Here the CDR3 reads CAWSRGGGHTGELFF. CDR3 nucleotides: TGTGCCTGGAGCCGGGGGGGAGGGCACACCGGGGAGCTGTTTTTT.

The V and J genes are TRBV7-9 and TRBJ2-1, with D tentatively TRBD2 (5 bases). The CDR3 runs 15 residues. Germline values: CDR1 SEHNR, CDR2 FQNEAQ (reference sequence). Trimming left V 1 base short and J 1 base short, with 8 bases between. CDR3 sequence (DNA): TGTGCCAGCAGCTTAGTACTAGAGTCCTACAATGAGCAGTTCTTC. Translation gives CASSLVLESYNEQFF.

The chain carries TRBV19 and TRBJ2-6; D not certain. In germline, CDR1 is LNHDA, CDR2 SQIVND (reference sequence). Trimming removed 5 bases at V and 2 bases at J, with 10 bases between. This CDR3 comprises 15 residues. The CDR3 nucleotides are TGTGCCAGTAGTCCTCAGCGCACTGGGGCCAACGTCCTGACTTTC. Its protein is CASSPQRTGANVLTF.

The chain employs TRBV18 and TRBJ2-7, with TRBD1 matching 9 bases. CDR3 length equals 15 residues. Germline CDR1 reads KGHSH; CDR2 reads LQKENI. J gave up 5 bases and V 3 bases, and 8 bases lay outside the gene matches. The CDR3 DNA sequence: TGTGCCAGCTCACCTAATCCGGGACAGGGTAACGAGCAGTACGTC. This encodes CASSPNPGQGNEQYV.

The rearrangement links TRBV10-3 to TRBJ2-2; the D is unclear. The CDR3 covers 16 residues. Trimming stripped 3 bases from V and 4 bases from J, with 15 bases between. CDR1 ENHRY and CDR2 SYGVKD come from the germline V gene. The CDR3 loop reads CAISEGPTERTGELFF. The CDR3 DNA sequence: TGTGCCATCAGTGAAGGCCCAACCGAGCGCACCGGGGAGCTGTTTTTT.

This chain connects TRBV5-6 to TRBJ1-5; no definite D call. The CDR3 runs to 15 residues. Germline-derived CDR1 and CDR2 are SGHDT and YYEEEE. Trimming took off 1 base at V and 1 base at J, with 9 bases between the two ends. The chain's CDR3 is CASSLTGWSNQPQHF. CDR3 DNA: TGTGCCAGCAGCTTGACGGGATGGAGCAATCAGCCCCAGCATTTT.

The chain employs TRBV4-3 and TRBJ1-5; D remains unclear. This CDR3 region has 16 residues. Germline V gene data show CDR1 as LGHNA and CDR2 as YSLEER. Trimming removed 1 base at V and 3 bases at J, with 13 bases between. CDR3 nucleotide sequence: TGCGCCAGCAGCCAAGCCATAAACAGTATCAATCAGCCCCAGCATTTT. Residues: CASSQAINSINQPQHF.

This sequence joins TRBV25-1 and TRBJ2-3; D is unclear. V was clipped by 6 bases and J by 2 bases, with 3 bases between them. CDR1 MGHDK and CDR2 SYGVNS come from the germline V gene. The CDR3 has 11 amino acids. The CDR3 DNA is TGTGCCAGCAGCTACACAGATACGCAGTATTTT. Residues: CASSYTDTQYF.

The V gene is TRBV4-1, the J gene TRBJ2-5, with a tentative D call TRBD2 (6 bases). The CDR3 has 16 residues. The germline CDR1 and CDR2 sequences are MGHRA and YSYEKL. V was shortened by 4 bases and J by 1 base, with 16 bases between the two germline ends. In nucleotides, the CDR3 is TGCGCCAGCAGCCCCGAGTGGCGGGGATTCCAAGAGACCCAGTACTTC. The encoded protein is CASSPEWRGFQETQYF.

CDR3 in amino acids: CASSAPPRTYSRYGYTF. CDR3 bases: TGTGCCAGCAGCGCCCCCCCCAGGACATATTCCCGCTATGGCTACACCTTC. The chain has TRBV9 and TRBJ1-2, with D maybe TRBD1 (5 bases). V dropped 3 bases and J dropped 4 bases, with 22 bases sitting between them. Germline V gene lookup returns CDR1 SGDLS and CDR2 YYNGEE. The CDR3 sequence is 17 residues long.

CDR3 sequence reads: CASTPWTGNEKLFF. The CDR3 nucleotides are TGTGCCAGCACCCCCTGGACAGGCAATGAAAAACTGTTTTTT. This sequence joins TRBV7-8 and TRBJ1-4; 7 nucleotides agree with TRBD1. Per germline, CDR1 SGHVS and CDR2 FQNEAQ. This CDR3 has 14 residues. V lost 7 bases to trimming and J lost 5 bases; unmatched junction nucleotides: 7.

The chain has TRBV4-2 and TRBJ2-5, with 12 bases identical to TRBD2. Germline loops: CDR1 LGHNA, CDR2 YNFKEQ. The J segment lost 2 bases and the V segment lost 3 bases, leaving 4 bases of the junction unmatched. The CDR3 covers 16 residues. CDR3 region: CASSQRLAGVQETQYF. For the CDR3, the DNA is TGTGCCAGCAGCCAGAGACTAGCGGGGGTACAAGAGACCCAGTACTTC.

The V gene is TRBV7-6, the J gene TRBJ1-3, with TRBD1 matching over 9 bases. V shed 5 bases, J shed 3 bases, and the junction held 5 bases outside the gene matches. This CDR3 is built from 15 residues. Germline values: CDR1 SGHVS, CDR2 FNYEAQ. As DNA, the CDR3 is TGTGCCAGCAGCCGAACAGGGGGCTTTGGAAACACCATATATTTT. Amino acids: CASSRTGGFGNTIYF.

The rearrangement joins TRBV7-9 to TRBJ1-4, with D uncertain. This CDR3 comprises 15 residues. CDR1 and CDR2 (germline): SEHNR, FQNEAQ (reference sequence). Trimming took off 3 bases at V and 6 bases at J, with 14 bases between the two ends. CDR3 DNA sequence: TGTGCCAGCAGCTTTCGGGGAACCCCTTATGAAAAACTGTTTTTT. Protein product: CASSFRGTPYEKLFF.

This clone was detected once. The genes are TRBV7-9 and TRBJ2-5, with 8 bases that match TRBD1. Per the germline V gene, CDR1 is SEHNR and CDR2 is FQNEAQ (reference sequence). Unmatched junction bases numbered 9, after V lost 5 bases and J lost 4 bases. CDR3 size: 15 residues. The CDR3 region has the DNA TGTGCCAGCAGCCAAACCCGAGACAGGGGAGAGACCCAGTACTTC. It codes for CASSQTRDRGETQYF.

The chain uses TRBV6-4 and TRBJ1-1; 7 bases are shared with TRBD1. Germline trimming cut 9 bases from V and 1 base from J; bases unmatched to any gene: 5. Germline V gene lookup returns CDR1 MRHNA and CDR2 SNTAGT. The CDR3 has 13 residues. Written as DNA, the CDR3 is TGTGCCAGGATCGACAGGGAGAACACTGAAGCTTTCTTT. Translated, it gives CARIDRENTEAFF.